Shown below are 13 T cell receptor beta chains from a single sample sequenced in a study of neurological immune-mediated disorders. TCRdb reanalysed the 5' RACE reads using MiXCR and keeps one entry per CDR3 protein. The data show about 33,000 distinct CDR3 sequences, with roughly 1.6% seen just once and about 10% held by the top ten. Input material: PBMCs. The receptors originated from a woman in her 30s with multiple sclerosis.

J is TRBJ1-3 and V is TRBV12-3 or TRBV12-4, with D uncertain. V was cut by 3 bases and J by 0 bases, with 12 bases left in between. The CDR3 spans 16 residues. CDR3 coding DNA: TGTGCCAGCAGTTTGACACGGACCAGCTCTGGAAACACCATATATTTT. It yields the protein CASSLTRTSSGNTIYF.

Many counts were recorded for this clonotype. The chain uses TRBV20-1 and TRBJ2-3, with 7 bases matching TRBD2. CDR3 length equals 16 residues. J gave up 6 bases and V 0 bases, and 12 bases lay outside the gene matches. The V gene's germline CDR1 is DFQATT and CDR2 SNEGSKA (reference sequence). CDR3 coding DNA: TGCAGTGCTAGAGATCGGGGACTACCTAGGCGGGATACGCAGTATTTT. It is translated as CSARDRGLPRRDTQYF.

This clonotype was picked up many times. The genes are TRBV5-1 and TRBJ2-1, with 14 bases matching TRBD2. Germline CDR1 reads SGHRS; CDR2 reads YFSETQ. The CDR3 spans 19 residues. The J segment lost 2 bases and the V segment lost 5 bases, leaving 12 bases of the junction unmatched. The CDR3 here is CASSSGTSGGAWPYNEQFF. In DNA, the CDR3 is TGCGCCAGCAGTTCCGGGACTAGCGGGGGAGCGTGGCCCTACAATGAGCAGTTCTTC.

In this sample, this clonotype turned up many times. The chain combines TRBV12-3 or TRBV12-4 with TRBJ2-2, with D maybe TRBD2 (6 bases). CDR3 length equals 17 residues. Trimming took 7 bases from V and 0 from J, leaving 18 bases between them. CDR3 loop: CASTRFGSGANTGELFF. As DNA, the CDR3 is TGTGCCAGCACTAGGTTTGGTAGCGGCGCGAACACCGGGGAGCTGTTTTTT.

This clonotype was detected ten times or more. The chain recombines TRBV9 with TRBJ2-1; weak D call: TRBD1 (5 bases). Germline CDR1 and CDR2: SGDLS and YYNGEE. The CDR3 spans 15 residues. Trimming cost V 3 bases and J 9 bases, with 19 bases left between them. CDR3 sequence: CASSASPVLRGEQFF. In DNA form, the CDR3 reads TGTGCCAGCAGCGCGAGTCCGGTCCTAAGGGGTGAGCAGTTCTTC.

Many counts were recorded for this clonotype. This rearrangement joins TRBV6-2 or TRBV6-3 to TRBJ2-7; D is ambiguous. There are 16 residues in the CDR3. The V end was cut by 6 bases, the J end by 0 bases, with 18 bases between. In germline, CDR1 is MNHEY, CDR2 SVGEGT. CDR3 residues: CASRDGLQHSSYEQYF. The CDR3 nucleotides read TGTGCCAGCAGAGATGGTTTACAGCACAGCTCCTACGAGCAGTACTTC.

This clonotype was found many times. The chain couples TRBV12-3 or TRBV12-4 to TRBJ1-1, with a weak D call TRBD1 (5 bases). The CDR3 covers 13 residues. Trimming took off 5 bases at V and 1 base at J, with 8 bases between the two ends. Here the CDR3 reads CASSQGTNTEAFF. CDR3 DNA: TGTGCCAGCAGTCAAGGGACGAACACTGAAGCTTTCTTT.

This clonotype was counted at least ten times. V and J are TRBV7-9 and TRBJ1-2; 8 nucleotides agree with TRBD1. This CDR3 has 15 amino acids. Germline V gene lookup returns CDR1 SEHNR and CDR2 FQNEAQ (reference sequence). Trimming removed 6 bases from V and 3 bases from J; junction bases left unmatched: 9. The CDR3 region has the DNA TGTGCCAGCAGTTCTCGACAGGGGACAGACTATGGCTACACCTTC. Protein sequence: CASSSRQGTDYGYTF.

This clonotype occurred many times. The V and J genes are TRBV12-3 or TRBV12-4 and TRBJ2-1; D unresolved. With 6 bases removed from V and 7 bases from J, the gap between germline ends came to 10 bases. This CDR3 has 12 residues. This CDR3 reads CASRRRENEQFF. In nucleotides, the CDR3 is TGTGCCAGCAGAAGAAGAGAAAATGAGCAGTTCTTC.

This clonotype was found many times. The rearrangement links TRBV5-1 to TRBJ2-7, with 7 bases aligning to TRBD1. This CDR3 comprises 15 residues. The ends lost 2 bases at V and 2 bases at J; junction bases unmatched: 7. Germline loops: CDR1 SGHRS, CDR2 YFSETQ. CDR3 coding DNA: TGCGCCAGCAGCTTTCGGGACAGCGAAACCTACGAGCAGTACTTC. Translating gives CASSFRDSETYEQYF.

This clonotype came up a few times. V gene TRBV7-3 combines with J gene TRBJ2-4; D is tentatively TRBD1 or TRBD2 (6 bases each). This CDR3 region has 15 residues. Trimming left V 5 bases short and J 8 bases short, with 19 bases between. CDR1 and CDR2 (germline): SGHTA, FQGTGA. In DNA, the CDR3 is TGTGCCAGCAGCCAAGGGGGAGGCGCCGGGGACATTCAGTACTTC. The encoded protein is CASSQGGGAGDIQYF.

The chain has TRBV7-2 and TRBJ2-2, with 8 bases that match TRBD1. V lost 5 bases and J lost 5; bases outside the gene matches: 22. This CDR3 has 20 residues. In germline, CDR1 is SGHTA, CDR2 FQGNSA. CDR3 sequence reads: CASSETGTGGRWVRTGELFF. The CDR3 nucleotides are TGTGCCAGCAGCGAAACCGGGACAGGAGGCCGGTGGGTGCGTACCGGGGAGCTGTTTTTT.

This clonotype was recorded many times. This chain links TRBV9 with TRBJ2-3; no clear D. CDR1 is SGDLS, CDR2 YYNGEE, per germline. V was trimmed by 2 bases and J by 2 bases, leaving 15 bases between them. There are 16 residues in the CDR3. The CDR3 reads CASSVSQTISTDTQYF. CDR3 DNA: TGTGCCAGCAGCGTTTCACAGACAATTTCCACAGATACGCAGTATTTT.